A selection of T cell receptor beta chains follows, all from one sample in a study of cytotoxic CD8 clonotypes in ibrutinib-treated CLL. TCRdb keeps only in-frame clones here, not all; method: immunoSEQ multiplex PCR. Here the sample spans approximately 130,000 clones, around 84% being singletons. This material consisted of PBMCs, taken after 24 months of ibrutinib treatment. The receptors shown here come from a human donor with chronic lymphocytic leukemia. CDR3s include the opening cysteine and the closing phenylalanine or tryptophan. The D gene is left open where the match is weak. Clone size, where shown, is once, few, many, or a class for clones that have expanded.

TRBV11-3,.,TRBJ2-2,.,CASSPRTPFTGELFF,TGTGCCAGCAGCCCGCGTACACCCTTCACCGGGGAGCTGTTTTTT
TRBV9,.,TRBJ2-5,.,CASSVGAGQNQETQYF,TGTGCCAGCAGCGTAGGAGCAGGGCAAAACCAAGAGACCCAGTACTTC
TRBV12-5,.,TRBJ1-2,.,CASGYTGIDGYTF,TGTGCTAGTGGTTATACAGGGATAGATGGCTACACCTTC
TRBV2,.,TRBJ2-3,TRBD1,CASRRSTGGQGISTDTQYF,TGTGCCAGCAGACGAAGCACCGGAGGACAGGGGATAAGCACAGATACGCAGTATTTT
TRBV4-3,.,TRBJ2-1,.,CASSQGTGPNNEQFF,TGCGCCAGCAGCCAAGGCACGGGGCCGAACAATGAGCAGTTCTTC
TRBV11-2,.,TRBJ1-5,.,CASSLGSERQPQHF,TGTGCCAGCAGCTTAGGGTCTGAACGTCAGCCCCAGCATTTT
TRBV11-2,few,TRBJ2-1,.,CASSSLVAYNEQFF,TGTGCCAGCAGCTCCCTAGTGGCCTACAATGAGCAGTTCTTC
TRBV4-1,once,TRBJ2-2,TRBD1,CASSPEGQANTGELFF,TGCGCCAGCAGCCCCGAGGGACAGGCAAACACCGGGGAGCTGTTTTTT
TRBV6-6,.,TRBJ1-5,.,CASSNGQPRREPQHF,TGTGCCAGCAGTAACGGACAGCCCCGCCGGGAGCCCCAGCATTTT
TRBV9,.,TRBJ1-1,TRBD1,CASSGGPGTGYTEAFF,TGTGCCAGCAGCGGAGGACCCGGGACAGGGTATACTGAAGCTTTCTTT
TRBV18,.,TRBJ2-3,TRBD2,CATSRGADTQYF,TGTGCCACCTCTCGGGGGGCAGATACGCAGTATTTT
TRBV7-2,.,TRBJ1-3,.,CASSLVPGELRNTIYF,TGTGCCAGCAGCTTAGTTCCAGGGGAGCTTAGAAACACCATATATTTT
TRBV7-9,.,TRBJ2-7,.,CASTSDSHYEQYF,TGTGCCAGCACCTCGGACAGCCACTACGAGCAGTACTTC
TRBV6-1,.,TRBJ2-7,.,CASSRVAMTYEQYF,TGTGCCAGCAGTAGGGTGGCGATGACCTACGAGCAGTACTTC
TRBV10-3,.,TRBJ2-7,.,CAIKGPIPYEQYF,TGTGCCATCAAGGGGCCGATTCCCTACGAGCAGTACTTC
TRBV5-1,.,TRBJ2-1,TRBD2,CASSTGTSGGPYNEQFF,TGCGCCAGCAGCACAGGGACTAGCGGGGGCCCCTACAATGAGCAGTTCTTC
TRBV19,.,TRBJ1-4,TRBD1,CASTVRDRGRTNEKLFF,TGTGCCAGTACCGTAAGGGACAGGGGGCGAACTAATGAAAAACTGTTTTTT
TRBV5-5,.,TRBJ1-2,.,CASSAQGGSNYGYTF,TGTGCCAGCAGCGCTCAGGGCGGATCTAACTATGGCTACACCTTC
TRBV5-4,.,TRBJ2-7,TRBD1,CAYTSRDRGREQYF,TGTGCCTACACATCCCGGGACAGGGGGCGCGAGCAGTACTTC
TRBV19,.,TRBJ1-6,.,CASRNDGEFISPLHF,TGTGCCAGTCGAAATGACGGGGAGTTTATTTCACCCCTCCACTTT
TRBV5-4,few,TRBJ1-6,.,CASSLVGGEDSPLHF,TGTGCCAGCAGCTTGGTCGGGGGAGAAGATTCACCCCTCCACTTT
TRBV13,.,TRBJ2-3,TRBD2,CASSLGGGASSDTQYF,TGTGCCAGCAGCTTAGGCGGGGGGGCGTCCTCAGATACGCAGTATTTT
TRBV7-3,.,TRBJ1-1,.,CASSLRGGPNTEAFF,TGTGCCAGCAGCTTACGTGGGGGTCCGAACACTGAAGCTTTCTTT
TRBV7-2,.,TRBJ2-1,TRBD1,CASSSTGGQNEQFF,TGTGCCAGCAGCTCGACAGGGGGACAGAATGAGCAGTTCTTC
TRBV18,.,TRBJ2-1,.,CASSPPWFRASSYNEQFF,TGTGCCAGCTCACCACCGTGGTTCAGGGCAAGCTCCTACAATGAGCAGTTCTTC
TRBV5-4,.,TRBJ1-3,TRBD1,CASSPKTGPGNTIYF,TGTGCCAGCAGCCCAAAGACAGGGCCGGGAAACACCATATATTTT
TRBV4-3,.,TRBJ2-5,.,CASSQDLMLQETQYF,TGCGCCAGCAGCCAAGATTTGATGCTCCAAGAGACCCAGTACTTC
TRBV13,.,TRBJ2-2,TRBD2,CASSSRLAGRLNTGELFF,TGTGCCAGCAGCTCCAGACTAGCGGGGCGGTTGAACACCGGGGAGCTGTTTTTT
TRBV5-5,.,TRBJ2-1,TRBD2,CASSLAPSGGARPYNEQFF,TGTGCCAGCAGCTTGGCCCCCAGCGGGGGGGCCCGACCTTACAATGAGCAGTTCTTC
TRBV11-2,.,TRBJ1-3,.,CASSLEFAGNTIYF,TGTGCCAGCAGCTTAGAATTCGCTGGAAACACCATATATTTT
TRBV5-6,.,TRBJ1-3,TRBD1,CASSPDRGYTGNTIYF,TGTGCCAGCAGCCCCGACAGGGGCTATACTGGAAACACCATATATTTT
TRBV2,.,TRBJ1-1,.,CASREWGDTEAFF,TGTGCCAGCAGGGAGTGGGGGGACACTGAAGCTTTCTTT
TRBV5-6,.,TRBJ2-7,.,CASSFITGGGYEQYF,TGTGCCAGCAGCTTCATTACGGGGGGCGGTTACGAGCAGTACTTC
TRBV7-9,.,TRBJ2-5,TRBD1,CASSSAGGLETQYF,TGTGCCAGCAGCTCCGCAGGGGGTCTGGAGACCCAGTACTTC
TRBV7-9,few,TRBJ2-7,.,CASSFGANTYEQYF,TGTGCCAGCAGCTTTGGGGCAAATACCTACGAGCAGTACTTC
TRBV6-5,.,TRBJ1-5,.,CASSSAGNSNQPQHF,TGTGCCAGCAGTTCAGCAGGGAATAGCAATCAGCCCCAGCATTTT
TRBV6-1,.,TRBJ2-1,.,CASSDLGRGTYNEQFF,TGTGCCAGCAGTGATCTAGGACGGGGTACCTACAATGAGCAGTTCTTC
TRBV4-3,.,TRBJ1-2,.,CASSPGVGANYGYTF,TGCGCCAGCAGCCCGGGGGTTGGTGCTAACTATGGCTACACCTTC
TRBV7-6,.,TRBJ2-3,TRBD2,CASSLTSGGAHTQYF,TGTGCCAGCAGCCTGACTAGCGGGGGGGCCCATACGCAGTATTTT
TRBV6-1,.,TRBJ2-3,TRBD2,CASSEVWTRTDTQYF,TGTGCCAGCAGTGAGGTGTGGACTAGAACAGATACGCAGTATTTT
TRBV19,.,TRBJ2-7,TRBD2,CASSDALAGGSYEQYF,TGTGCCAGTAGCGACGCCCTAGCGGGGGGCTCCTACGAGCAGTACTTC
TRBV2,.,TRBJ1-1,TRBD1,CASIVKGQGAEAFF,TGTGCCAGCATTGTCAAGGGACAGGGGGCTGAAGCTTTCTTT
TRBV19,.,TRBJ2-3,.,CASSHFSTDTQYF,TGTGCCAGTAGTCACTTTAGCACAGATACGCAGTATTTT
TRBV11-2,.,TRBJ2-1,TRBD1,CASSLTGGNEQFF,TGTGCCAGCAGCTTGACAGGGGGGAATGAGCAGTTCTTC
TRBV7-8,.,TRBJ1-1,.,CASSWNNRVVDTEAFF,TGTGCCAGCAGCTGGAATAACAGGGTTGTGGACACTGAAGCTTTCTTT
TRBV7-2,.,TRBJ2-3,.,CASSQEGTSTDTQYF,TGTGCCAGCAGCCAGGAGGGCACTTCCACAGATACGCAGTATTTT
TRBV4-3,.,TRBJ1-2,TRBD1,CASSQDPTGYGYTF,TGCGCCAGCAGCCAAGACCCGACAGGGTATGGCTACACCTTC
TRBV7-2,.,TRBJ1-2,.,CASSLGGALNYGYTF,TGTGCCAGCAGCTTAGGGGGCGCCCTTAACTATGGCTACACCTTC
TRBV5-1,.,TRBJ2-5,TRBD1,CASSLVGTDQETQYF,TGCGCCAGCAGCTTGGTAGGGACAGACCAAGAGACCCAGTACTTC
TRBV5-1,.,TRBJ2-2,.,CASSLDGRYTGELFF,TGCGCCAGCAGCTTGGATGGCAGGTACACCGGGGAGCTGTTTTTT
TRBV29-1,.,TRBJ2-1,.,CSVLEGRTYNEQFF,TGCAGCGTTCTAGAGGGTCGGACCTACAATGAGCAGTTCTTC
TRBV5-1,.,TRBJ1-4,.,CASSLGVTVLNEKLFF,TGCGCCAGCAGCTTGGGGGTGACGGTACTTAATGAAAAACTGTTTTTT
TRBV5-5,.,TRBJ1-1,TRBD1,CASSETGGVGTEAFF,TGTGCCAGCAGTGAGACAGGGGGCGTTGGGACTGAAGCTTTCTTT
TRBV6-5,.,TRBJ2-1,.,CASSYSEQGLQFF,TGTGCCAGCAGTTACTCGGAGCAGGGTTTGCAGTTCTTC
TRBV5-1,.,TRBJ2-7,.,CASSSAGTYEQYF,TGCGCCAGCAGTTCCGCAGGGACATACGAGCAGTACTTC